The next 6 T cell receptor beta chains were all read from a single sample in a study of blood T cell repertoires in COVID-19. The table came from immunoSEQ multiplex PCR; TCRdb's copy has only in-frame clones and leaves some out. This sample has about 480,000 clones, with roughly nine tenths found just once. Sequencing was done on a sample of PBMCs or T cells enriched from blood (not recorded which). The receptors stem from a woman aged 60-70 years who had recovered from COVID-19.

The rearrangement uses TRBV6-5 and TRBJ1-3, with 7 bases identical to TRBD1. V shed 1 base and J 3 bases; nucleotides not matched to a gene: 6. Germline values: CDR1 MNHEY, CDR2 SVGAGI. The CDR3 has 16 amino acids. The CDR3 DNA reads TGTGCCAGCAGTTACTTGGGACAGTGGAGTGGAAACACCATATATTTT. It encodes CASSYLGQWSGNTIYF.

The CDR3 here is CASQGWRVGTGELFF. CDR3 coding DNA: TGTGCCTCCCAGGGGTGGCGGGTTGGGACCGGGGAGCTGTTTTTT. The V call is TRBV19, the J call TRBJ2-2; D perhaps matches TRBD1 (6 bases). V was shortened by 11 bases and J by 5 bases, with 21 bases between the two germline ends. Germline CDR1 LNHDA, CDR2 SQIVND (reference sequence). The CDR3 totals 15 residues.

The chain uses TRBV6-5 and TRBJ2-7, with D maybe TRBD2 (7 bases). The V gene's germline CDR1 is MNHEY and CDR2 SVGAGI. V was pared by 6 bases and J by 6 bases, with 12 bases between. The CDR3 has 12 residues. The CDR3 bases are TGTGCCAGCAGGGCAAGGGGGGGCGAGCAGTACGTC. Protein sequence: CASRARGGEQYV.

The CDR3 DNA is TGTGCCAGCAGCGTAGATGCGGGACAGGGGGGCACTGAAGCTTTCTTT. Residues: CASSVDAGQGGTEAFF. The chain employs TRBV9 and TRBJ1-1, with TRBD1 matching 11 bases. Trimming cost V 0 bases and J 4 bases; bases outside gene matches: 5. CDR3 length: 16 residues. From germline, CDR1 is SGDLS and CDR2 YYNGEE.

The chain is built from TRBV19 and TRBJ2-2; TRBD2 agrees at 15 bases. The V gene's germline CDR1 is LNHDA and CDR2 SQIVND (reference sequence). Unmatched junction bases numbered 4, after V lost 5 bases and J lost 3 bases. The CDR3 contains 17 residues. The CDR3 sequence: CASSSGLAGGDTGELFF. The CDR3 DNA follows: TGTGCCAGTAGTTCCGGACTAGCGGGGGGGGACACCGGGGAGCTGTTTTTT.

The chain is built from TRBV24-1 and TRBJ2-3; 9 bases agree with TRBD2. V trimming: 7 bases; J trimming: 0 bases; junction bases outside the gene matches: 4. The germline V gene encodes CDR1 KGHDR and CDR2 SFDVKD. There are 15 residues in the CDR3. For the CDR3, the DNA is TGTGCCACCAGCTCTAGCGGGGAGAGCACAGATACGCAGTATTTT. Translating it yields CATSSSGESTDTQYF.